The entry that follows covers one T cell receptor (beta chain) sequence. The source of the sample is a study of blood T cell repertoires in COVID-19. At the level of the study: From the United States, Italy and Spain came samples of acute and convalescent COVID-19. T cells, B-cell-depleted T cells, or PBMCs supplied cDNA or gDNA.

CDR3 length: 13 residues. Trimming took off 3 bases at V and 1 base at J, with 6 bases between the two ends. In the original processing: Scientists estimated how many nucleated cells there were by amplifying reference gene primers. Using immunoSEQ multiplex PCR, the repertoire was profiled, and TCRdb retains in-frame clones only, with some absent. V and J calls and clone size are given by that table; D and trimming were obtained from the DNA. The sample shows about 300,000 clones, around 86% of them seen only once. This sequence originates from a human donor in a cohort sampled during active COVID-19. Input material: peripheral blood. The rearrangement uses TRBV12-3 or TRBV12-4 and TRBJ1-1; D call uncertain. The CDR3 nucleotides read TGTGCCAGCAGTTTGGCTGGGAACACTGAAGCTTTCTTT. Its protein product is CASSLAGNTEAFF.